Each of the 13 T cell receptor beta chains below was sequenced from the same sample in a study of cytomegalovirus exposure and HLA in healthy donors. This table comes from immunoSEQ multiplex PCR, and its TCRdb copy is limited to in-frame clones, with some not included. The sample carries 110,000 or so clones, approximately 96% recorded once. Sequencing used PBMCs. Source of these receptors: a woman aged 18-29 years in good health and CMV-seronegative.

This chain links TRBV5-6 with TRBJ2-3, with 13 bases fitting TRBD2. The germline V gene has CDR1 SGHDT and CDR2 YYEEEE. J gave up 4 bases and V 5 bases, and 13 bases lay outside the gene matches. The CDR3 spans 18 residues. CDR3 region: CASRGPGLAGRGADTQYF. CDR3 in DNA: TGTGCCAGCAGGGGTCCGGGACTAGCGGGGAGAGGGGCAGATACGCAGTATTTT.

The chain employs TRBV7-2 and TRBJ2-3; 8 bases agree with TRBD2. Germline lookup yields CDR1 SGHTA and CDR2 FQGNSA. This CDR3 has 19 amino acids. The V gene end was trimmed by 2 bases and the J gene end by 0 bases; junction bases not matched to a gene: 13. The CDR3 DNA follows: TGTGCCAGCAGCTTACTCCTTAGCGGGGCGATCGAGAGCACAGATACGCAGTATTTT. Translated: CASSLLLSGAIESTDTQYF.

The chain carries TRBV20-1 and TRBJ1-1, with D hard to call. The V gene's germline CDR1 is DFQATT and CDR2 SNEGSKA (reference sequence). Trimming took off 6 bases at V and 9 bases at J, with 14 bases between the two ends. The CDR3 has 11 amino acids. The CDR3 DNA sequence: TGCAGTGCCGCGGACCGGGGTAAAGCTTTCTTT. Translated: CSAADRGKAFF.

The chain couples TRBV9 to TRBJ2-1; 7 bases are shared with TRBD1. This CDR3 region has 18 residues. Trimming cost V 0 bases and J 5 bases; bases outside gene matches: 14. Germline V gives CDR1 SGDLS, CDR2 YYNGEE. The CDR3 loop is CASSVAPEFRDRNNEQFF. The CDR3, as DNA: TGTGCCAGCAGCGTAGCCCCTGAATTCCGGGACAGAAACAATGAGCAGTTCTTC.

V usage is TRBV5-1 and J usage is TRBJ2-7, with 9 bases aligning to TRBD2. Germline-derived CDR1 and CDR2 are SGHRS and YFSETQ. The CDR3 extends over 16 amino acids. The ends lost 0 bases at V and 0 bases at J; junction bases unmatched: 4. The CDR3 coding sequence is TGCGCCAGCAGCTTGGATCCTAGCGGGGTCTCCTACGAGCAGTACTTC. Protein sequence: CASSLDPSGVSYEQYF.

This rearrangement joins TRBV6-6 to TRBJ2-7; D gene ambiguous. CDR3 length: 14 amino acids. Trimming shortened V by 2 bases and J by 3 bases, and 11 bases separated the two germline ends. Germline CDR1 MNHNY, CDR2 SVGAGI (reference sequence). The CDR3 reads CASSYGQKVYEQYF. In DNA, the CDR3 is TGTGCCAGCAGTTACGGGCAGAAAGTCTACGAGCAGTACTTC.

The chain has TRBV6-1 and TRBJ1-2, with D possibly TRBD1 on 5 matching bases. The CDR3 sequence is 13 residues long. Per the germline V gene, CDR1 is MNHNS and CDR2 is SASEGT. The ends were cut back, 7 bases at V and 8 bases at J, with 17 bases in the middle. The CDR3 sequence is CASIPGGIRGYTF. In nucleotides, the CDR3 is TGTGCCAGCATTCCGGGGGGGATTAGAGGCTACACCTTC.

The rearrangement links TRBV10-2 to TRBJ2-7, with D perhaps matching TRBD1 (6 bases). The V end lost 3 bases, the J end lost 2 bases, and 11 bases lay between the germline ends. CDR3 size: 14 residues. Per germline, CDR1 WSHSY and CDR2 SAAADI. CDR3 nucleotide sequence: TGCGCCAGCAGTGAACAGGGAAAAGCCTACGAGCAGTACTTC. Its translation: CASSEQGKAYEQYF.

V is TRBV5-4 and J is TRBJ1-2, with 7 bases identical to TRBD1. V was pared by 1 base and J by 6 bases, with 3 bases of the junction left unmatched. Looked up from germline, CDR1 is SGHNT and CDR2 is YYREEE (reference sequence). This CDR3 contains 13 residues. The CDR3 here is CASSLKGADGYTF. DNA of the CDR3: TGTGCCAGCAGCTTGAAGGGGGCTGATGGCTACACCTTC.

V and J are TRBV7-7 and TRBJ2-1; D might be TRBD2 (5 bases). Deletions cut 4 bases from V and 4 bases from J, with 17 bases between. The CDR3 runs 16 residues. Germline V gives CDR1 SSHAT, CDR2 FNYEAQ (reference sequence). This chain's CDR3 is CASSSSERTSYNEQFF. CDR3 coding DNA: TGTGCCAGCAGCTCCTCTGAAAGGACTTCATACAATGAGCAGTTCTTC. Looking up the rest from reference TRBV7-7 and TRBJ2-1 gives the full variable domain: GAGVSQSPRYKVTKRGQDVTLRCDPISSHATLYWYQQALGQGPEFLTYFNYEAQPDKSGLPSDRFSAERPEGSISTLTIQRTEQRDSAMYRCASSSSERTSYNEQFFGPGTRLTVL.

A single count supports this clone. The V gene is TRBV28, the J gene TRBJ1-1; D possibly corresponds to TRBD1 (5 bases). V lost 5 bases and J 8 bases, leaving 12 bases between the germline ends. The CDR3 contains 12 residues. CDR1 is MDHEN, CDR2 SYDVKM, per germline. CDR3 in amino acids: CASSPPRQEAFF. CDR3 bases: TGTGCCAGCAGTCCCCCCCGACAGGAAGCTTTCTTT.

CDR3 amino acids: CAWTRVQRPYQPQHF. The CDR3 DNA reads as TGTGCCTGGACCAGGGTCCAAAGACCATATCAGCCCCAGCATTTT. The genes are TRBV30 and TRBJ1-5; a possible D gene is TRBD1 (5 bases). V lost 4 bases and J lost 5, with 18 bases in between. This CDR3 is 15 amino acids long. Germline values: CDR1 GTSNPN, CDR2 SVGIG (reference sequence). Full variable domain (outside the CDR3, taken from reference TRBV30 and TRBJ1-5): SQTIHQWPATLVQPVGSPLSLECTVEGTSNPNLYWYRQAAGRGLQLLFYSVGIGQISSEVPQNLSASRPQDRQFILSSKKLLLSDSGFYLCAWTRVQRPYQPQHFGDGTRLSIL.

Here the CDR3 reads CASSLLGGVEETQYF. The CDR3, as DNA: TGTGCCAGCAGTTTGTTAGGGGGGGTAGAAGAGACCCAGTACTTC. The V gene is TRBV28, the J gene TRBJ2-5; D is perhaps TRBD2 (7 bases). The CDR3 covers 15 residues. CDR1 is MDHEN and CDR2 is SYDVKM in the germline V gene. V lost 3 bases and J 3 bases, leaving 14 bases between the germline ends.